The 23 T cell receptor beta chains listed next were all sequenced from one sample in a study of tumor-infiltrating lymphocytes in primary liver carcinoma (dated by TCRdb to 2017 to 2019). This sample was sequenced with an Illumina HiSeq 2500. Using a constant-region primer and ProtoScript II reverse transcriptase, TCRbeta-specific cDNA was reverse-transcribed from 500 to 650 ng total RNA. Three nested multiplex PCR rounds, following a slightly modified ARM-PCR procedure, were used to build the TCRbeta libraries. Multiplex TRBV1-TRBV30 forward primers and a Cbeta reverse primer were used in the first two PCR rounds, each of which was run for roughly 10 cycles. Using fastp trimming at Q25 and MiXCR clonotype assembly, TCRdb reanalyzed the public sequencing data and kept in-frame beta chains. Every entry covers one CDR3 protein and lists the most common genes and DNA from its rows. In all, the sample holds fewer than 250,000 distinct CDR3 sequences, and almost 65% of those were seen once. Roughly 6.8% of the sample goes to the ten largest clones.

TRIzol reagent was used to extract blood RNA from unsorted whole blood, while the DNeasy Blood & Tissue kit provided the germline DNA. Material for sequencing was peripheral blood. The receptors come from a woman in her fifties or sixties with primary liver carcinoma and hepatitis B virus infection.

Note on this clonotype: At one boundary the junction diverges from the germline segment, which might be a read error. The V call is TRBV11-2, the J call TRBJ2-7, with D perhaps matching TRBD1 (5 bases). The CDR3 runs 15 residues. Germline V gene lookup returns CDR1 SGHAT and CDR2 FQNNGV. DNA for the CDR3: TGTGCCGGCAGCTCCCAGGGTACCATCTCTTACGAGCAGTACTTC. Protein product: CAGSSQGTISYEQYF.

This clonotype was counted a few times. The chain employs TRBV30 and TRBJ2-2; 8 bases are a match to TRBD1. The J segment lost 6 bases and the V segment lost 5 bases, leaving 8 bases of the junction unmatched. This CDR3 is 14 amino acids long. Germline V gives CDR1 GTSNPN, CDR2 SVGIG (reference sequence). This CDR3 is CAWDGTGFPGELFF. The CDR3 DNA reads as TGTGCCTGGGACGGGACAGGTTTCCCCGGGGAGCTGTTTTTT.

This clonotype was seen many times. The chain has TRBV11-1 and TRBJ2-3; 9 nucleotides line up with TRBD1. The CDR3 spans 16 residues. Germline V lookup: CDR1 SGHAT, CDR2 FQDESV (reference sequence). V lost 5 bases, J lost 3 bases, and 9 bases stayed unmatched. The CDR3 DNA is TGTGCCAGCAGCCCCAAACAGGGGGCGGTAACAGATACGCAGTATTTT. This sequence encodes CASSPKQGAVTDTQYF. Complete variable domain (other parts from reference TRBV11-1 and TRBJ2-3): EAEVAQSPRYKITEKSQAVAFWCDPISGHATLYWYRQILGQGPELLVQFQDESVVDDSQLPKDRFSAERLKGVDSTLKIQPAELGDSAMYLCASSPKQGAVTDTQYFGPGTRLTVL.

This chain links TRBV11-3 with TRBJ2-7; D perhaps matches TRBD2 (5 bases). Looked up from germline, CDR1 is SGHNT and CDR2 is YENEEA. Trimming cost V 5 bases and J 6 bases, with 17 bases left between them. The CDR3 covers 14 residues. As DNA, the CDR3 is TGTGCCAGCAGCGGGAGAAGATCTAGTCGCGAGCAGTACTTC. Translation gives CASSGRRSSREQYF.

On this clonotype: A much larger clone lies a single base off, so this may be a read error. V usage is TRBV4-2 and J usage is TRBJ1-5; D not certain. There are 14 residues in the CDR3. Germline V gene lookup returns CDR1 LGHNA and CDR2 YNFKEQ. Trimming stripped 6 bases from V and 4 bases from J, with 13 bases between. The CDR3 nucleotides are TGTGCCAGCAGTCCAGCGCCCATTAATCAGCCCCAGCATTTT. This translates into CASSPAPINQPQHF.

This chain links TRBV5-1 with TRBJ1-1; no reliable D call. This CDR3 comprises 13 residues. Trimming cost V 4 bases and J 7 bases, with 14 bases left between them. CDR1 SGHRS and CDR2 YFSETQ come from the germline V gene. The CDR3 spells CASSPDGIFEAFF. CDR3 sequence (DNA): TGCGCCAGCAGCCCCGATGGGATCTTTGAAGCTTTCTTT.

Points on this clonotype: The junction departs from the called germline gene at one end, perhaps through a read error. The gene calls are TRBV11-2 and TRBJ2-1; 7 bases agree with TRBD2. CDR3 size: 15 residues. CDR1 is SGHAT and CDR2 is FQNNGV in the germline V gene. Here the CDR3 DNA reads TGTGCCAGCAGCTTCGCTAGCGGAGCCTACTATGAGCAGTTCTTC. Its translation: CASSFASGAYYEQFF.

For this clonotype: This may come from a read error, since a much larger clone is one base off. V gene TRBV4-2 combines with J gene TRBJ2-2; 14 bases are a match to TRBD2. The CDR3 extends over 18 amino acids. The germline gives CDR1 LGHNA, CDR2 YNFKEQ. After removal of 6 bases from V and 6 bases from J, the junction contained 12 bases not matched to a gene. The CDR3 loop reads CASRPGTSGSISSGELFF. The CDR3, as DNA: TGTGCCAGCAGGCCCGGGACTAGCGGGAGTATCTCTTCCGGGGAGCTGTTTTTT.

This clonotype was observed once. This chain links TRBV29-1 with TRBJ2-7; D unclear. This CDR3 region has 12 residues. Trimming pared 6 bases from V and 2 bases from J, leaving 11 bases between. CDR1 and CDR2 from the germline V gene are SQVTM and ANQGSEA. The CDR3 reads CSVGEGAYEQYF. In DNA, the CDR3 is TGCAGCGTGGGTGAAGGAGCCTACGAGCAGTACTTC.

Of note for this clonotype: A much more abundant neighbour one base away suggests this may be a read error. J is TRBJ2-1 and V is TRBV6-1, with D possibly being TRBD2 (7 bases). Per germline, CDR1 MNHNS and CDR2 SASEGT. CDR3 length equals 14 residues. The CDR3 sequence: CASSDYGGDNEKFF. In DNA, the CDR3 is TGTGCCAGCAGTGATTATGGGGGGGACAATGAGAAGTTCTTC.

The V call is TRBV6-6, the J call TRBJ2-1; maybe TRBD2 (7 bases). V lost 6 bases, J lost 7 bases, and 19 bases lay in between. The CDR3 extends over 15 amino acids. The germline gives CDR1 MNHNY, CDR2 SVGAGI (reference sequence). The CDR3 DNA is TGTGCCAGCAGGCCCGGAGGGGGGGGCTTAAATGAGCAGTTCTTC. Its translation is CASRPGGGGLNEQFF.

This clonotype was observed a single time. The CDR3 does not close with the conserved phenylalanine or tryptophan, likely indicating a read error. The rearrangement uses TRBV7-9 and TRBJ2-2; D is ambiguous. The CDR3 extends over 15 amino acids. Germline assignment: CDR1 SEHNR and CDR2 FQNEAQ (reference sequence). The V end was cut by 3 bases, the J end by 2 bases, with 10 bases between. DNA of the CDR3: TGTGCCAGCAGCTTCTTGGGCCGTAACACCGGGGAGCTGTTTTCT. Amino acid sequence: CASSFLGRNTGELFS.

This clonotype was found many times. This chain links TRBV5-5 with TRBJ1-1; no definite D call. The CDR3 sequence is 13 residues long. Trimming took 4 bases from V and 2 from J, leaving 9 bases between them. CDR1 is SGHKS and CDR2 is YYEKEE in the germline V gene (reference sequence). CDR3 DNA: TGTGCCAGCAGCCTCGATCTAAACACTGAAGCTTTCTTT. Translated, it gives CASSLDLNTEAFF.

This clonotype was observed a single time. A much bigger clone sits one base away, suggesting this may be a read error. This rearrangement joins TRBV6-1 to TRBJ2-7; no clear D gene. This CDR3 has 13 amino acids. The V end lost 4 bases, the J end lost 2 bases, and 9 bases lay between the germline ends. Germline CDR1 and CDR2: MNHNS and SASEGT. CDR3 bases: TGTGCCAGCAGTGTATCAAGGACCTACGAGCAGTACTTC. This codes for CASSVSRTYEQYF.

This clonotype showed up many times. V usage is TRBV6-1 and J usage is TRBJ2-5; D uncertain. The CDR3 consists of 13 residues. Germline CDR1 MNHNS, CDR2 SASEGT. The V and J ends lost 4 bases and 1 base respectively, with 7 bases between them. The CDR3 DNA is TGTGCCAGCAGTGTGGGCGGCCAAGAGACCCAGTACTTC. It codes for CASSVGGQETQYF.

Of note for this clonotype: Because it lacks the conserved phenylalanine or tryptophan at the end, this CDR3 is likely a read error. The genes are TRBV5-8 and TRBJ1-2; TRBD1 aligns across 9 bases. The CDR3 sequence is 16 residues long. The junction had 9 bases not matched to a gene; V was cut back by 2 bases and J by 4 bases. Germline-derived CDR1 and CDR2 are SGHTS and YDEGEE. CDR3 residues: CASSLGNRGRAYGYTS. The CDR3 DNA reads TGTGCCAGCAGCTTAGGGAACAGGGGGCGCGCCTATGGCTACACCTCC.

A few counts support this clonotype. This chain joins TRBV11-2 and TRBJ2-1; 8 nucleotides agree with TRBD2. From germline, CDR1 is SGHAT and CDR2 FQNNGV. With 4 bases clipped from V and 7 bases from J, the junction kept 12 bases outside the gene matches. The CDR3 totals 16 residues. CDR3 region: CASSSPVLAVYNEQFF. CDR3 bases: TGTGCCAGCAGCTCTCCCGTACTAGCGGTGTATAATGAGCAGTTCTTC.

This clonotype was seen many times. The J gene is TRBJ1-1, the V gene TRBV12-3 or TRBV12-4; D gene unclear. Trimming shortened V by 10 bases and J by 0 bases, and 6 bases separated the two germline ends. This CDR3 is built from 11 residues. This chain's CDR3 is CAIKMNTEAFF. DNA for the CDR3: TGTGCCATCAAGATGAACACTGAAGCTTTCTTT.

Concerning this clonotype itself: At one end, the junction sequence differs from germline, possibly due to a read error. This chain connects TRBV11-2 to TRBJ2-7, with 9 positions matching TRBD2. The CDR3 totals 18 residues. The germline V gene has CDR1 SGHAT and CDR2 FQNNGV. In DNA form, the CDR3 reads TGTGCCAGCAGCTTCAGTCATAGCGGGAGTCGACCCAATTACGGGCAGTACTTC. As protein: CASSFSHSGSRPNYGQYF.

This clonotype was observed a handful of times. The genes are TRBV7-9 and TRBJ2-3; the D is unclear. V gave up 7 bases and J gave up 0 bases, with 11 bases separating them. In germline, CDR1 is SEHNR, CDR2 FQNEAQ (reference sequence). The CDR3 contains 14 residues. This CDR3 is CASIPFWSTDTQYF. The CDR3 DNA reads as TGTGCCAGCATCCCTTTCTGGAGCACAGATACGCAGTATTTT.

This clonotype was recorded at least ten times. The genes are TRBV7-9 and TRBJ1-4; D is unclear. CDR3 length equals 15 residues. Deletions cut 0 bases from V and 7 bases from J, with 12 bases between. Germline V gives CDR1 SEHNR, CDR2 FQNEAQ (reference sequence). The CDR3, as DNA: TGTGCCAGCAGCTTAGCAAGCCCGAAGGGTGAAAAACTGTTTTTT. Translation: CASSLASPKGEKLFF.

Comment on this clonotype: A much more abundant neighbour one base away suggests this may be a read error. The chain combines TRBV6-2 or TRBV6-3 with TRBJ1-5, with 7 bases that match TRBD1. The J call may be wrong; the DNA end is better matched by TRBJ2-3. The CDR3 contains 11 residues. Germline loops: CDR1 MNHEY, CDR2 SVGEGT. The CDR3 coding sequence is TGTGCCAGCAGTTCGGGACAGCCCCAGTATTTT. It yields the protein CASSSGQPQYF.

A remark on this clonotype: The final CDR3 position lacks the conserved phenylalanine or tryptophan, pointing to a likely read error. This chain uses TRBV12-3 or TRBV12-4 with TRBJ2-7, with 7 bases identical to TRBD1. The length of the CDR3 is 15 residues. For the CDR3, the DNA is TGTGCCAACAGTCCGGGGACAGTCGCCTCCTACGAGCAGTACTTA. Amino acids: CANSPGTVASYEQYL.